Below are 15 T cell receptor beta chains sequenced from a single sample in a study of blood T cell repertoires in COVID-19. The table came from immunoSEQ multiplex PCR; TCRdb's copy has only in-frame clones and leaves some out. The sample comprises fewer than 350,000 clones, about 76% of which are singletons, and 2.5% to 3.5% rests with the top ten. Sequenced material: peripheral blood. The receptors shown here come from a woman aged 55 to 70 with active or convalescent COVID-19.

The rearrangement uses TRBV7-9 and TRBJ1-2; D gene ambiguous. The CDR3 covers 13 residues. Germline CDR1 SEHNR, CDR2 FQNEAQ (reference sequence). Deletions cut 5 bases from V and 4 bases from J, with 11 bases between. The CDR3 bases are TGTGCCAGCAGCCCGAGGATTGGCTATGGCTACACCTTC. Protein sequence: CASSPRIGYGYTF.

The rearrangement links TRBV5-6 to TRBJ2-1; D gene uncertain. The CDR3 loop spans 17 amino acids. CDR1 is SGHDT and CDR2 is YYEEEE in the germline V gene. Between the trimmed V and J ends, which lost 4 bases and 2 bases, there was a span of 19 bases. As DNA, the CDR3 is TGTGCCAGCAGCCCCCTGGTAGCCGAGAGAACCTACAATGAGCAGTTCTTC. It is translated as CASSPLVAERTYNEQFF. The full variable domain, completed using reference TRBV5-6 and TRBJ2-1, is DAGVTQSPTHLIKTRGQQVTLRCSPKSGHDTVSWYQQALGQGPQFIFQYYEEEERQRGNFPDRFSGHQFPNYSSELNVNALLLGDSALYLCASSPLVAERTYNEQFFGPGTRLTVL.

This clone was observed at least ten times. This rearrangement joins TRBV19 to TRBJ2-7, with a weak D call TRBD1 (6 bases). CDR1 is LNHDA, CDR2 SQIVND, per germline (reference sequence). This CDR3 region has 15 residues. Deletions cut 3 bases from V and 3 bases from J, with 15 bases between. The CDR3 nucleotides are TGTGCCAGTAGTATTGGTACAGGGAAAGTCTACGAGCAGTACTTC. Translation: CASSIGTGKVYEQYF.

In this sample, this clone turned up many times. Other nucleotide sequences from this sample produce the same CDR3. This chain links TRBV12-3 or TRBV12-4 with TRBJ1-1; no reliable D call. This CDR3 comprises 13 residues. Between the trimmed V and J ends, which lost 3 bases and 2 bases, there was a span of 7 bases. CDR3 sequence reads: CASSLGPNTEAFF. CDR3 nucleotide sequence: TGTGCCAGCAGTTTGGGCCCAAACACTGAAGCTTTCTTT.

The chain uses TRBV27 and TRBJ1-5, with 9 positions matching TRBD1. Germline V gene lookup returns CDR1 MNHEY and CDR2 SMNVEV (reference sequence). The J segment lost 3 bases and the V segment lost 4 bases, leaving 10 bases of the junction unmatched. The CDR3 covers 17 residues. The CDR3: CASSSGQGSGSNQPQHF. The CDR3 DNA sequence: TGTGCCAGCAGTTCCGGACAGGGGTCAGGGTCCAATCAGCCCCAGCATTTT.

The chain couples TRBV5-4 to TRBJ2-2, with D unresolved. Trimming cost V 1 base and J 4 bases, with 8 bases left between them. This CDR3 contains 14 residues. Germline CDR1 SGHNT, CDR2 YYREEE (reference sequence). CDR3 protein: CASSLQDGTGELFF. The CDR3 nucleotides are TGTGCCAGCAGCTTGCAGGATGGCACCGGGGAGCTGTTTTTT.

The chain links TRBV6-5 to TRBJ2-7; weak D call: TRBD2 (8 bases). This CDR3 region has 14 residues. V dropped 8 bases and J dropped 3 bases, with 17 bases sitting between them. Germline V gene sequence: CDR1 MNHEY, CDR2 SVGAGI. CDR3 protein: CASGLAGGIYEQYF. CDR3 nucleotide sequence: TGTGCCAGCGGACTAGCAGGGGGTATCTACGAGCAGTACTTC.

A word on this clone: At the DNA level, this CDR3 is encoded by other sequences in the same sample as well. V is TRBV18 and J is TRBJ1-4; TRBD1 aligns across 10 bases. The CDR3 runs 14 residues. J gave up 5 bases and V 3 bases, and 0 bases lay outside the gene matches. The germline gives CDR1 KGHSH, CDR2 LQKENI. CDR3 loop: CASSPGQGNEKLFF. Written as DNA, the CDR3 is TGTGCCAGCTCACCGGGACAGGGGAATGAAAAACTGTTTTTT.

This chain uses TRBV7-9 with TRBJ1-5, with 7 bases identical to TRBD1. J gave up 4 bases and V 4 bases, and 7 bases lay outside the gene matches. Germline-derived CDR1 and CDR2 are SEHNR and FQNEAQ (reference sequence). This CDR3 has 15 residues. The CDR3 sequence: CASSSIDRANQPQHF. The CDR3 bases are TGTGCCAGCAGCTCAATAGACAGGGCTAATCAGCCCCAGCATTTT.

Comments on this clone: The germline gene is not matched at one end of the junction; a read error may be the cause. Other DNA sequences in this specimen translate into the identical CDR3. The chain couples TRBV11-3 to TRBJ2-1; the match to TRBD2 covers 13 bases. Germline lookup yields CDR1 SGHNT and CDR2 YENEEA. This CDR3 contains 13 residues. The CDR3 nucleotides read TGTGCCAGTAGCTCACTAGCGGGGGGGCCGCGGTTCTTC. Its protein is CASSSLAGGPRFF.

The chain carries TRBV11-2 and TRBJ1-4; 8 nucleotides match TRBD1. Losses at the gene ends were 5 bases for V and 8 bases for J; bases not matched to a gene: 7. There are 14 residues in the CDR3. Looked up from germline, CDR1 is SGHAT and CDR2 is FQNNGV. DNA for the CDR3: TGTGCCAGCAGCCCCCAGGGGGCAGGGGAAAAACTGTTTTTT. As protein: CASSPQGAGEKLFF. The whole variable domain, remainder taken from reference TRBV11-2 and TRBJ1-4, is EAGVAQSPRYKIIEKRQSVAFWCNPISGHATLYWYQQILGQGPKLLIQFQNNGVVDDSQLPKDRFSAERLKGVDSTLKIQPAKLEDSAVYLCASSPQGAGEKLFFGSGTQLSVL.

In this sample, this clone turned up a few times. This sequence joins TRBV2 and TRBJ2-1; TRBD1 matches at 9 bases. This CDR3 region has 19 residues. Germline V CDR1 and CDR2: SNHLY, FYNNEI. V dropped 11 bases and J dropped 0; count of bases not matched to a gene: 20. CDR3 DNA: TGTGCCTTAAACCCCTGGGACAGGGCCGATAGTCGCTCCTACAATGAGCAGTTCTTC. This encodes CALNPWDRADSRSYNEQFF.

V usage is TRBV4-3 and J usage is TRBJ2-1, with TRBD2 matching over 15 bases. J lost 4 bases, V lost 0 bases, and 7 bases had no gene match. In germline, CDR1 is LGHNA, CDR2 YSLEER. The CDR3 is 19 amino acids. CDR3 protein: CASSQDHWTSGGAYNEQFF. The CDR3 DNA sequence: TGCGCCAGCAGCCAAGATCACTGGACTAGCGGGGGGGCATACAATGAGCAGTTCTTC.

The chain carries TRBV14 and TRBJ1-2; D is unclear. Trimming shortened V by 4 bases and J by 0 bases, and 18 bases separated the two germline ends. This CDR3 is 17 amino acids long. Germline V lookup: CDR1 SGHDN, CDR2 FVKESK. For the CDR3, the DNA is TGTGCCAGCAGCCCTCAAACCTCCGACTTCGCTAACTATGGCTACACCTTC. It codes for CASSPQTSDFANYGYTF.

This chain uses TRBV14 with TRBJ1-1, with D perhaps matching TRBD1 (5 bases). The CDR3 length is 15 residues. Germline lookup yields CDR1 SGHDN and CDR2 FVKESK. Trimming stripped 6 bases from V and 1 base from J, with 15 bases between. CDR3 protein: CASSWGGIGNTEAFF. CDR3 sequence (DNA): TGTGCCAGCAGTTGGGGGGGAATTGGGAACACTGAAGCTTTCTTT.